A selection of T cell receptor beta chains follows, all from one sample in a study of blood T cell repertoires in COVID-19. Libraries were prepared by immunoSEQ multiplex PCR; TCRdb keeps only in-frame clonotypes and omits some of them. The sample has a few hundred thousand clones; roughly 90% are singletons. The sequencing input was peripheral blood. The receptor source for this set is a man between 18 and 29 years old with COVID-19, enrolled during active disease. Both conserved end residues are part of each CDR3. Fields, in order: CDR3 DNA, CDR3 protein, CDR3 length, clone size, V gene, J gene, D gene. The D gene is left open where the match is weak. Expanded clones get a size class; other rows say once, few or many, or leave the size out.

TGCGCCAGCAGCCAAGAAGCCCAACCGGGAGCCTACGAGCAGTACTTC	CASSQEAQPGAYEQYF	16	NA	TRBV4-1	TRBJ2-7	NA
TGTGCCAGCAGCTTAGCGAAGACAGGAGGACCCTCCAACACCGGGGAGCTGTTTTTT	CASSLAKTGGPSNTGELFF	19	NA	TRBV7-6	TRBJ2-2	NA
TGTGCCAGCAGCGACAGGGGTGCAGCCAATGAAAAACTGTTTTTT	CASSDRGAANEKLFF	15	few	TRBV6-7	TRBJ1-4	TRBD1
TGTGCCAGCAGTTCAACGACAGGAAAACTGTTTTTT	CASSSTTGKLFF	12	NA	TRBV6-5	TRBJ1-4	NA
TGTGCCAGCAGCAAAGGGCTAGCGGGGGGCACAGATACGCAGTATTTT	CASSKGLAGGTDTQYF	16	NA	TRBV21-1	TRBJ2-3	NA
TGTGCCAGTAGTATGCTCAACTCGAACACTGAAGCTTTCTTT	CASSMLNSNTEAFF	14	few	TRBV19	TRBJ1-1	NA
TGTGCCAGCAGCTTGGATTTAACTCCCTACGAGCAGTACTTC	CASSLDLTPYEQYF	14	NA	TRBV5-6	TRBJ2-7	NA
TGTGCCAGCAGTTACTCGGGACACTCTGGAAACACCATATATTTT	CASSYSGHSGNTIYF	15	NA	TRBV6-5	TRBJ1-3	NA
TGTGCCAGTCGCCGCACCTCGGGTCCTGAAGCTTTCTTT	CASRRTSGPEAFF	13	once	TRBV19	TRBJ1-1	NA
TGTGCCAGCAGCAGACTAGCGGGGGTCACAGATACGCAGTATTTT	CASSRLAGVTDTQYF	15	NA	TRBV5-6	TRBJ2-3	TRBD2
TGTGCCAGCAGTGACTCAGTAGGATGGGGGCGGGGAGGGCACAATGAGCAGTTCTTC	CASSDSVGWGRGGHNEQFF	19	NA	TRBV6-4	TRBJ2-1	NA
TGTGCCAGCAGTGAACTTTGGACAGGGTGGGTCGAGCAGTACTTC	CASSELWTGWVEQYF	15	NA	TRBV6-1	TRBJ2-7	TRBD1
TGTGCCAGCAGCTACTTAGGAGCGGGAGGGCCTATCCAAGAGACCCAGTACTTC	CASSYLGAGGPIQETQYF	18	NA	TRBV5-5	TRBJ2-5	TRBD2
TGTGCCAGCAGCCCATCAGTCGACATTGAAGCTTTCTTT	CASSPSVDIEAFF	13	NA	TRBV11-3	TRBJ1-1	NA
TGTGCCACCAGTGAGAGGGATTCACCCCTCCACTTT	CATSERDSPLHF	12	NA	TRBV24-1	TRBJ1-6	NA
TGTGCCAGCAGCTTTGGGGCCCTGCAGCGGGCCTCAGATACGCAGTATTTT	CASSFGALQRASDTQYF	17	NA	TRBV11-2	TRBJ2-3	NA
TGTGCCAGCAGTTACAGGCAGGGGAATGAAAAACTGTTTTTT	CASSYRQGNEKLFF	14	NA	TRBV6-5	TRBJ1-4	NA
TGTGCCACCAGCAGAGTGGGGGGGGCGGACATTCAGTACTTC	CATSRVGGADIQYF	14	NA	TRBV15	TRBJ2-4	NA
TGTGCCAGTCAGAGTACAGGGAGAGTCCCCGGGGAGCTGTTTTTT	CASQSTGRVPGELFF	15	NA	TRBV19	TRBJ2-2	NA
TGTGCCAGCTCGGACAGGGGTTTTACTGAAGCTTTCTTT	CASSDRGFTEAFF	13	NA	TRBV19	TRBJ1-1	TRBD1
TGTGCCAGCAGTTCGGGACTACGCGGGGAGCTGTTTTTT	CASSSGLRGELFF	13	NA	TRBV2	TRBJ2-2	TRBD2
TGCGCCAGCAGCCAAGCTACAGGGTTGGCCTATGGCTACACCTTC	CASSQATGLAYGYTF	15	NA	TRBV4-1	TRBJ1-2	NA
TGTGCCAGCAGTGAATTTGGGGACAGGAATCAGCCCCAGCATTTT	CASSEFGDRNQPQHF	15	NA	TRBV2	TRBJ1-5	TRBD1
TGTGCCAGTAGTATACGGGGGGGAGAGACCCAGTACTTC	CASSIRGGETQYF	13	NA	TRBV19	TRBJ2-5	TRBD2
TGTGCCAGCGGTAGTAATGGAAACACCATATATTTT	CASGSNGNTIYF	12	NA	TRBV19	TRBJ1-3	NA
TGTGCCAGCAGCCAAGGGGGGACAGGGGATGAAAAACTGTTTTTT	CASSQGGTGDEKLFF	15	NA	TRBV3-1/TRBV3-2	TRBJ1-4	TRBD1
TGTGCCAGCACTCAGCTGGGGGGTGATCAGCCCCAGCATTTT	CASTQLGGDQPQHF	14	NA	TRBV27	TRBJ1-5	NA
TGTGCCAGCAGCCAAACAGGGAGCTCCTACAATGAGCAGTTCTTC	CASSQTGSSYNEQFF	15	NA	TRBV3-1/TRBV3-2	TRBJ2-1	NA
TGTGCCAGCAGCGCGCTACTAGCCAAAAACATTCAGTACTTC	CASSALLAKNIQYF	14	once	TRBV11-3	TRBJ2-4	NA
TGTGCCAGCAGCCAAGATGTGTTTCGTTCACCCCTCCACTTT	CASSQDVFRSPLHF	14	NA	TRBV14	TRBJ1-6	NA
TGTGCCAGCAGTTTTATATGGGCCCTAGGGACAGGGGGCGCAAGGGGTGAGCAGTTCTTC	CASSFIWALGTGGARGEQFF	20	NA	TRBV28	TRBJ2-1	TRBD1
TGTGCCAGCAGCCCTCAAGGGACAGGGAGAGAAAAACTGTTTTTT	CASSPQGTGREKLFF	15	NA	TRBV3-1/TRBV3-2	TRBJ1-4	TRBD1
TGTGCCAGCAGCTTCGGGGGACAGATTCGTACCGGGGAGCTGTTTTTT	CASSFGGQIRTGELFF	16	NA	TRBV5-4	TRBJ2-2	NA
TGTGCCAGCAGCGCCTCGGGGGGTGGCTACACCTTC	CASSASGGGYTF	12	NA	TRBV7-2	TRBJ1-2	NA
TGTGCCAGTTCGATAGCACCTAGCAATCAGCCCCAGCATTTT	CASSIAPSNQPQHF	14	once	TRBV6-5	TRBJ1-5	NA
TGTGCCAGCAGCCGCACAGGGGGCGGTGGTGAAGCTTTCTTT	CASSRTGGGGEAFF	14	NA	TRBV5-4	TRBJ1-1	TRBD1
TGTGCCAGCAGCGAACTAGCGGGGGGGCGAGATACGCAGTATTTT	CASSELAGGRDTQYF	15	NA	TRBV11-3	TRBJ2-3	TRBD2
TGTGCCAGTAGTATACGCGGACAGGGTTTTTCTACCAGCTCTGGGGCCAACGTCCTGACTTTC	CASSIRGQGFSTSSGANVLTF	21	NA	TRBV19	TRBJ2-6	TRBD1
TGTGCCAGCAGCCAACAACAGGGAGGGAATTCACCCCTCCACTTT	CASSQQQGGNSPLHF	15	NA	TRBV14	TRBJ1-6	NA
TGTGCCAGCAGCCAAGGCCAGGGGAGGGCTGAAGCTTTCTTT	CASSQGQGRAEAFF	14	NA	TRBV3-1/TRBV3-2	TRBJ1-1	NA
TGTGCCACCAGTGATTTGTCTACTAGCGGGAGTTATGAGCAGTTCTTC	CATSDLSTSGSYEQFF	16	once	TRBV24-1	TRBJ2-1	TRBD2
TGTGCCAGCAGCTTAGCGGGCTACGAGCAGTACTTC	CASSLAGYEQYF	12	NA	TRBV11-2	TRBJ2-7	NA
TGCGCCAGCAGACAAATGGAGGCTAACTATGGCTACACCTTC	CASRQMEANYGYTF	14	NA	TRBV5-1	TRBJ1-2	NA
TGCGCCAGCAGTGAGGGACTACCATACAATGAGCAGTTCTTC	CASSEGLPYNEQFF	14	NA	TRBV10-1	TRBJ2-1	NA
TGTGCCAGTAGTATTTCGGGTTCCGGCACTGAAGCTTTCTTT	CASSISGSGTEAFF	14	NA	TRBV19	TRBJ1-1	NA
TGTGCCAGCAGCCTGGCTCCAGGGGCCGATGGCTACACCTTC	CASSLAPGADGYTF	14	NA	TRBV13	TRBJ1-2	NA
TGTGCCACCAGCAGTTATGGACAGGGGGGAATGAACACTGAAGCTTTCTTT	CATSSYGQGGMNTEAFF	17	NA	TRBV15	TRBJ1-1	TRBD1
TGTGCCAGTAGTATCGGGGAGGACAATGAGCAGTTCTTC	CASSIGEDNEQFF	13	NA	TRBV19	TRBJ2-1	NA
TGTGCCAGCTCACCACCGGCGGGACTCTCCTACAATGAGCAGTTCTTC	CASSPPAGLSYNEQFF	16	NA	TRBV18	TRBJ2-1	NA
TGTGCCAGCAGCTTCGCCCCAGGGTACAATCAGCCCCAGCATTTT	CASSFAPGYNQPQHF	15	once	TRBV5-6	TRBJ1-5	NA
TGTGCTAGTGGTTTGGTACTTACCGACAGGGGGCTAGAAGAGACCCAGTACTTC	CASGLVLTDRGLEETQYF	18	NA	TRBV12-5	TRBJ2-5	TRBD1
TGTGCCAGCACCCGCTGGCTGGACAATGAGCAGTTCTTC	CASTRWLDNEQFF	13	NA	TRBV6-5	TRBJ2-1	NA
TGTGCCAGCAGTTCGACAGGGGGCGGCTTCTATCAGCCCCAGCATTTT	CASSSTGGGFYQPQHF	16	NA	TRBV27	TRBJ1-5	TRBD1
TGCGCCAGCAGTGGGGCGGGAGGTAATGAAAAACTGTTTTTT	CASSGAGGNEKLFF	14	NA	TRBV10-2	TRBJ1-4	NA
TGTGCCAGCAGCTTAGATTCACCGGTCACCTACGAGCAGTACTTC	CASSLDSPVTYEQYF	15	NA	TRBV11-3	TRBJ2-7	NA
TGCGCCAGCAGCTTCCTCGGAGGGAGTAACACTGAAGCTTTCTTT	CASSFLGGSNTEAFF	15	NA	TRBV4-1	TRBJ1-1	NA
TGTGCCAGCAGTGAACGGAGAAACAGGGCCAGGGACGAGCAGTACTTC	CASSERRNRARDEQYF	16	NA	TRBV6-1	TRBJ2-7	NA
TGTGCCAGTAGTATAGCCCCGGGACAGGGATATTACACCTTC	CASSIAPGQGYYTF	14	NA	TRBV19	TRBJ1-2	TRBD1
TGTGCCAGCTCCGCCGAAGGGGCTGATCAGCCCCAGCATTTT	CASSAEGADQPQHF	14	NA	TRBV27	TRBJ1-5	NA
TGCGCCAGCAGCCAAGCGGCGGGAGATGGCTACACCTTC	CASSQAAGDGYTF	13	few	TRBV4-1	TRBJ1-2	NA